This T cell receptor beta chain was sequenced for a study of regulatory T cells in long-lasting Graves disease. For the study at large: Graves' cases, newly diagnosed, had used antithyroid drugs under 3 months.

Trimming left V 4 bases short and J 0 bases short, with 13 bases between. The CDR3 is 14 amino acids. Per the germline V gene, CDR1 is DFQATT and CDR2 is SNEGSKA (reference sequence). Specified time point: newly diagnosed GD, antithyroid drugs for less than 3 months. Generation of the TCR library employed RNA extracted from PBMCs. Peripheral blood, at approximately 10 milliliters, went into EDTA tubes. In building TCR beta libraries, iRepertoire HTBI primers were used together with Arm-PCR of CDR3 regions. Source study methods: Identification across samples found fewer than 65 TRBV and approximately 15 TRBJ segments. TCRdb ran MiXCR on the multiplex PCR reads and lists one entry per CDR3 protein. Clone size and V and J calls follow TCRdb, not the original study. Of roughly 400,000 distinct CDR3 sequences listed, approximately 16% are singletons. In its sample, this clonotype was seen many times. This same sample was also taken into another study, of T cells in Graves' hyperthyroidism and ophthalmopathy. From that second work: Ophthalmopathy got predicted by the model a median about 6.7 months before its onset.

J is TRBJ2-7 and V is TRBV20-1; a weak D match, TRBD1 (5 bases). The receptor comes from a woman in her 40s with Graves disease. Sequenced material: peripheral blood mononuclear cells (PBMCs), taken at new diagnosis, from a patient treated with antithyroid drugs. The CDR3 bases are TGCAGTGCTATTAGGGGATCCGGCTCCTACGAGCAGTACTTC. As protein: CSAIRGSGSYEQYF.